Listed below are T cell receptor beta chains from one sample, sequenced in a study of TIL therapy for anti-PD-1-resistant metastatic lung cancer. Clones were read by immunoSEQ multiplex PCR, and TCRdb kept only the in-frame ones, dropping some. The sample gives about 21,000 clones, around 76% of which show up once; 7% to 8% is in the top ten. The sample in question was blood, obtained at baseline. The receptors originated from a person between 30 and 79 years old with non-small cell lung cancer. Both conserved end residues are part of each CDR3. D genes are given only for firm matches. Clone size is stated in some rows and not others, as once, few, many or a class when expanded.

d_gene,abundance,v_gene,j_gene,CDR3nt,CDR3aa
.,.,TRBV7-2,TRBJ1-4,TGTGCCAGCAGCTTAATAGCAGGGGCGCGAGAAAAACTGTTTTTT,CASSLIAGAREKLFF
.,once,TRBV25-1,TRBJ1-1,TGTGCCAGCAGTGCCAAACCAAGGGACCTGAACACTGAAGCTTTCTTT,CASSAKPRDLNTEAFF
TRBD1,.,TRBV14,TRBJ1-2,TGTGCCAGCAGCCAAGATTCAGGGGGCTACTATGGCTACACCTTC,CASSQDSGGYYGYTF
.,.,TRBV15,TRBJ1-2,TGTGCCACCAGCAGAGCTCAGGACTATGGCTACACCTTC,CATSRAQDYGYTF
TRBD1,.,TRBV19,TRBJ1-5,TGTGCCAGTAGTTACCCGGGGCGACAGGGGGTACAGCCCCAGCATTTT,CASSYPGRQGVQPQHF
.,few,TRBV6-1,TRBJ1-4,TGTGCCAGCAGTGAAGATAGGGCATATGAAAAACTGTTTTTT,CASSEDRAYEKLFF
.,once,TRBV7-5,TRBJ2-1,TGTGCCAGCAGCAGACTAGCGCCGAGCTCCTACAATGAGCAGTTCTTC,CASSRLAPSSYNEQFF
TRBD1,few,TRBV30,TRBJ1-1,TGTGCCTGGAGTGCTGGAACAGGGGGCTGGACTGAAGCTTTCTTT,CAWSAGTGGWTEAFF
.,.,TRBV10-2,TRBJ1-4,TGCGCCAGCAGTGAGTCCTTATCCGGCGAAAAACTGTTTTTT,CASSESLSGEKLFF
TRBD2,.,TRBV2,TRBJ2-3,TGTGCCAGCTTAGCGTTGGGACTAGCGGGGGCCACAGATACGCAGTATTTT,CASLALGLAGATDTQYF
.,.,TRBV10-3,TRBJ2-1,TGTGCCATCAGTGGCTGGCAGTACAATGAGCAGTTCTTC,CAISGWQYNEQFF
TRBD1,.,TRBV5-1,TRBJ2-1,TGCGCCAGCAGCCACATCGGACAGGGCAATGAGCAGTTCTTC,CASSHIGQGNEQFF
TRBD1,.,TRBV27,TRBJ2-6,TGTGCCAGCAGTTTGGGTTTTGGACAGGGCCTTTCTGGGGCCAACGTCCTGACTTTC,CASSLGFGQGLSGANVLTF
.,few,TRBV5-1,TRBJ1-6,TGCGCCAGCAGGGGGGACCCTGATTCACCCCTCCACTTT,CASRGDPDSPLHF
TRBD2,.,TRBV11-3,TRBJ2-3,TGTGCCAGCAGCCCCGGGGGGGGCCCGACAGATACGCAGTATTTT,CASSPGGGPTDTQYF